Below, 29 T cell receptor beta chains from the same sample are listed, as sequenced in a study of blood T cell repertoires in COVID-19. Only in-frame clones appear in the TCRdb table, and some are missing; sequencing was by immunoSEQ multiplex PCR. The sample consists of approximately 200,000 clones, approximately 81% of them appearing once. The sample taken for sequencing was peripheral blood. Source of these receptors: a woman older than 75 with COVID-19, enrolled during active disease.

This clone was seen a single time. The chain carries TRBV18 and TRBJ2-1; D is ambiguous. Trimming pared 5 bases from V and 5 bases from J, leaving 10 bases between. Per the germline V gene, CDR1 is KGHSH and CDR2 is LQKENI. This CDR3 spans 13 amino acids. This chain's CDR3 is CASSRNRDNEQFF. The CDR3 DNA reads as TGTGCCAGCTCAAGGAACCGGGACAATGAGCAGTTCTTC.

The rearrangement links TRBV2 to TRBJ2-1, with D possibly being TRBD2 (5 bases). V was pared by 6 bases and J by 9 bases, with 9 bases between. CDR3 length: 11 amino acids. Germline assignment: CDR1 SNHLY and CDR2 FYNNEI. DNA for the CDR3: TGTGCCAGCAGCCGGGGTTTTGAGCAGTTCTTC. Translated: CASSRGFEQFF.

For the CDR3, the DNA is TGCGCCAGCAGCTCGACAGGGGCCAACACAGATACGCAGTATTTT. It yields the protein CASSSTGANTDTQYF. The V gene is TRBV5-1, the J gene TRBJ2-3, with 8 bases fitting TRBD1. Germline V gives CDR1 SGHRS, CDR2 YFSETQ. The CDR3 is made up of 15 amino acids. V lost 3 bases to trimming and J lost 2 bases; unmatched junction nucleotides: 5.

The V gene is TRBV19, the J gene TRBJ1-1, with D perhaps TRBD1 (5 bases). Trimming cost V 7 bases and J 1 base, with 13 bases left between them. The CDR3 extends over 14 amino acids. CDR1 and CDR2 from the germline V gene are LNHDA and SQIVND (reference sequence). As DNA, the CDR3 is TGTGCCAGTATCTACGGGGGACCGAACACTGAAGCTTTCTTT. This gives the protein CASIYGGPNTEAFF.

V gene TRBV7-9 combines with J gene TRBJ2-1, with D hard to call. Germline V gives CDR1 SEHNR, CDR2 FQNEAQ (reference sequence). The length of the CDR3 is 13 residues. Trimming removed 4 bases at V and 0 bases at J, with 4 bases between. The CDR3 nucleotides are TGTGCCAGCAGCTACAGCTCCTACAATGAGCAGTTCTTC. Its translation: CASSYSSYNEQFF.

V and J are TRBV7-2 and TRBJ2-7, with 7 bases aligning to TRBD2. CDR1 is SGHTA, CDR2 FQGNSA, per germline. CDR3 length: 14 amino acids. V lost 2 bases, J lost 3 bases, and 4 bases stayed unmatched. The CDR3 sequence is CASSLNGRGYEQYF. The CDR3 region has the DNA TGTGCCAGCAGCTTAAATGGGAGGGGCTACGAGCAGTACTTC.

The chain is built from TRBV7-2 and TRBJ1-2; TRBD1 agrees at 9 bases. Unmatched junction bases numbered 6, after V lost 5 bases and J lost 2 bases. The CDR3 consists of 15 residues. Germline-derived CDR1 and CDR2 are SGHTA and FQGNSA. CDR3 in DNA: TGTGCCAGCAGCAATGGACAGGGGTCGAACTATGGCTACACCTTC. Translation gives CASSNGQGSNYGYTF. The full variable domain, rest sourced from reference TRBV7-2 and TRBJ1-2, is GAGVSQSPSNKVTEKGKDVELRCDPISGHTALYWYRQSLGQGLEFLIYFQGNSAPDKSGLPSDRFSAERTGGSVSTLTIQRTQQEDSAVYLCASSNGQGSNYGYTFGSGTRLTVV.

The V call is TRBV6-5, the J call TRBJ2-3; 12 bases are shared with TRBD1. The V gene end was trimmed by 6 bases and the J gene end by 4 bases; junction bases not matched to a gene: 5. Germline V gene data show CDR1 as MNHEY and CDR2 as SVGAGI. The length of the CDR3 is 15 residues. CDR3 DNA: TGTGCCAGCAGCCCGGGACAGGGGGCCCCAGATACGCAGTATTTT. Translated, it gives CASSPGQGAPDTQYF.

The chain is built from TRBV19 and TRBJ1-2, with unresolved D. Deletions cut 4 bases from V and 2 bases from J, with 8 bases between. The CDR3 has 13 residues. Germline loops: CDR1 LNHDA, CDR2 SQIVND (reference sequence). CDR3 sequence reads: CASSRQTNYGYTF. As DNA, the CDR3 is TGTGCCAGTAGTAGGCAGACAAACTATGGCTACACCTTC.

The chain joins TRBV7-8 to TRBJ1-3; TRBD1 aligns across 10 bases. Germline CDR1 is SGHVS and CDR2 is FQNEAQ. The ends lost 3 bases at V and 1 base at J; junction bases unmatched: 3. This CDR3 spans 16 amino acids. The CDR3 nucleotides read TGTGCCAGCAGCTTCCGACAGGGGGCTTCTGGAAACACCATATATTTT. This encodes CASSFRQGASGNTIYF. Full variable domain (outside the CDR3, taken from reference TRBV7-8 and TRBJ1-3): GAGVSQSPRYKVAKRGQDVALRCDPISGHVSLFWYQQALGQGPEFLTYFQNEAQLDKSGLPSDRFFAERPEGSVSTLKIQRTQQEDSAVYLCASSFRQGASGNTIYFGEGSWLTVV.

The chain employs TRBV9 and TRBJ2-3, with a possible D match to TRBD1 (5 bases). The CDR3 is 13 residues long. CDR1 and CDR2 (germline): SGDLS, YYNGEE. V dropped 4 bases and J dropped 8 bases, with 14 bases sitting between them. CDR3 sequence: CASSQDSIGTQYF. The CDR3 nucleotides are TGTGCCAGCAGCCAAGACAGTATCGGTACGCAGTATTTT.

This clone appeared a few times. The gene calls are TRBV6-6 and TRBJ1-2; D might be TRBD1 (5 bases). This CDR3 comprises 15 residues. Trimming took off 2 bases at V and 5 bases at J, with 15 bases between the two ends. CDR1 is MNHNY, CDR2 SVGAGI, per germline (reference sequence). CDR3 sequence: CASSYGAGLGYGYTF. The CDR3 coding sequence is TGTGCCAGCAGTTACGGGGCAGGGCTAGGGTATGGCTACACCTTC.

The chain is built from TRBV28 and TRBJ1-1; D unresolved. CDR1 is MDHEN and CDR2 is SYDVKM in the germline V gene. The CDR3 has 11 residues. Trimming took off 7 bases at V and 10 bases at J, with 13 bases between the two ends. The CDR3 reads CASIRGRAAFF. The CDR3 bases are TGTGCCAGCATCCGGGGTAGGGCAGCTTTCTTT.

This clone was detected once. The chain joins TRBV6-1 to TRBJ1-4, with TRBD1 as a possible D gene (5 bases). Germline V gives CDR1 MNHNS, CDR2 SASEGT. V was cut by 2 bases and J by 5 bases, with 15 bases left in between. The CDR3 sequence is 16 residues long. The CDR3 sequence: CASSERRGLGNEKLFF. DNA of the CDR3: TGTGCCAGCAGTGAAAGGCGGGGCCTGGGAAATGAAAAACTGTTTTTT.

The chain recombines TRBV11-2 with TRBJ1-4; TRBD1 agrees at 7 bases. With 5 bases clipped from V and 7 bases from J, the junction kept 10 bases outside the gene matches. The CDR3 contains 15 residues. Germline CDR1 reads SGHAT; CDR2 reads FQNNGV. CDR3 DNA: TGTGCCAGCAGCCCCCAGACAGGGTCAAGTGAAAAACTGTTTTTT. Its protein is CASSPQTGSSEKLFF.

V and J are TRBV6-6 and TRBJ1-1; possibly TRBD1 for D (5 bases). Germline CDR1 is MNHNY and CDR2 is SVGAGI (reference sequence). The CDR3 is made up of 13 amino acids. Trimming removed 6 bases from V and 4 bases from J, with 12 bases in between. The CDR3 spells CASRPDRATEAFF. As DNA, the CDR3 is TGTGCCAGCAGACCCGACAGAGCCACTGAAGCTTTCTTT.

V is TRBV5-1 and J is TRBJ2-1; 8 bases are a match to TRBD2. Trimming cost V 1 base and J 0 bases; bases outside gene matches: 12. The germline CDR1 and CDR2 sequences are SGHRS and YFSETQ. The CDR3 is 19 residues long. The CDR3 DNA reads TGCGCCAGCAGCTTGCCCCGGGGCGGGGGGCAGAGCTCCTACAATGAGCAGTTCTTC. Amino acid sequence: CASSLPRGGGQSSYNEQFF.

V is TRBV3-1 (or the pseudogene TRBV3-2) and J is TRBJ1-6; D is ambiguous. This CDR3 comprises 13 residues. The V gene's germline CDR1 is LGHDT and CDR2 YNNKEL (reference sequence). Trimming removed 3 bases from V and 5 bases from J, with 5 bases in between. CDR3 coding DNA: TGTGCCAGCAGCCACCAGGATAATTCACCCCTCCACTTT. It specifies CASSHQDNSPLHF.

J is TRBJ2-5 and V is TRBV6-5, with TRBD2 as a possible D gene (7 bases). The germline CDR1 and CDR2 sequences are MNHEY and SVGAGI. V lost 6 bases and J 5 bases, leaving 13 bases between the germline ends. This CDR3 is built from 13 residues. CDR3 bases: TGTGCCAGCAGGTCGGGGGGCGAGGAGACCCAGTACTTC. This codes for CASRSGGEETQYF.

The chain links TRBV12-2 to TRBJ2-7; TRBD1 is the table's D call and was not checked against the DNA. TRBV12-2 is designated a pseudogene. The CDR3 totals 18 residues. The CDR3 DNA is TGTGCAAGTCGCTTAGGGAGCCCGAAAACAGGAAGGGCCTACGAGCAGTACGTC. This gives the protein CASRLGSPKTGRAYEQYV.

The rearrangement uses TRBV7-9 and TRBJ2-7; perhaps TRBD1 as D (5 bases). The CDR3 sequence is 14 residues long. V shed 1 base and J shed 3 bases, with 10 bases lying between them. Germline lookup yields CDR1 SEHNR and CDR2 FQNEAQ (reference sequence). The CDR3: CASSLVGVNYEQYV. CDR3 sequence (DNA): TGTGCCAGCAGCTTAGTAGGGGTTAACTACGAGCAGTACGTC.

This chain uses TRBV7-9 with TRBJ1-1; D not resolved. The CDR3 is made up of 12 amino acids. The V gene lost 1 base and the J gene lost 6 bases, with 6 bases spanning the gap. Germline V gene data show CDR1 as SEHNR and CDR2 as FQNEAQ (reference sequence). CDR3 sequence (DNA): TGTGCCAGCAGCTTAGGGCTCCCTGAAGCTTTCTTT. It is translated as CASSLGLPEAFF.

This rearrangement joins TRBV11-3 to TRBJ1-1, with TRBD1 matching over 8 bases. With V trimmed by 5 bases and J by 1 base, 3 bases remained unmatched. There are 14 residues in the CDR3. CDR1 is SGHNT and CDR2 is YENEEA in the germline V gene. CDR3 in DNA: TGTGCCAGCAGCCCCGGACAGGGGAACACTGAAGCTTTCTTT. Its translation: CASSPGQGNTEAFF.

The chain is built from TRBV7-9 and TRBJ2-1; 10 bases agree with TRBD2. Unmatched junction bases numbered 11, after V lost 5 bases and J lost 4 bases. There are 17 residues in the CDR3. The germline V gene has CDR1 SEHNR and CDR2 FQNEAQ (reference sequence). CDR3 nucleotides: TGTGCCAGCAGCCCCGAAGCGGGGGGGCCGAATTACAATGAGCAGTTCTTC. Encoded protein: CASSPEAGGPNYNEQFF.

Only a few counts were recorded for this clone. V and J are TRBV9 and TRBJ2-2; 8 nucleotides align to TRBD1. Germline V lookup: CDR1 SGDLS, CDR2 YYNGEE. Trimming took 3 bases from V and 1 from J; bases not matched to a gene: 2. CDR3 length: 15 residues. CDR3 bases: TGTGCCAGCAGCGGCAGGGGGCGGAACACCGGGGAGCTGTTTTTT. It translates to CASSGRGRNTGELFF.

The sample holds one count of this clone. The chain couples TRBV18 to TRBJ1-6; possible D gene TRBD1, 5 bases. V was clipped by 6 bases and J by 5 bases, with 14 bases between them. Germline lookup yields CDR1 KGHSH and CDR2 LQKENI. CDR3 length: 15 amino acids. This CDR3 is CASSSGTADNSPLHF. The CDR3 coding sequence is TGTGCCAGCTCTTCCGGGACTGCAGATAATTCACCCCTCCACTTT.

The V call is TRBV5-6, the J call TRBJ2-5; 11 nucleotides line up with TRBD2. This CDR3 contains 17 residues. Trimming cost V 5 bases and J 5 bases; bases outside gene matches: 14. Germline assignment: CDR1 SGHDT and CDR2 YYEEEE. CDR3 region: CASSNGLAGNLPETQYF. The CDR3 DNA is TGTGCCAGCAGTAACGGACTAGCGGGCAACCTCCCGGAGACCCAGTACTTC.

The chain carries TRBV5-1 and TRBJ2-3, with 11 bases fitting TRBD2. The germline V gene has CDR1 SGHRS and CDR2 YFSETQ. V gave up 4 bases and J gave up 5 bases; unmatched junction bases: 6. The CDR3 has 15 residues. The CDR3 nucleotides are TGCGCCAGCAGCGATAGCGGGGGGGCCCGAGATACGCAGTATTTT. Translation: CASSDSGGARDTQYF.

V usage is TRBV18 and J usage is TRBJ1-3; D gene uncertain. There are 16 residues in the CDR3. The germline CDR1 and CDR2 sequences are KGHSH and LQKENI. V was clipped by 2 bases and J by 4 bases, with 15 bases between them. The DNA for the CDR3 is TGTGCCAGCTCACCAGTGGCCTTCACGGGAGGAAACACCATATATTTT. It encodes CASSPVAFTGGNTIYF. Filled out from reference TRBV18 and TRBJ1-3, the complete variable domain reads NAGVMQNPRHLVRRRGQEARLRCSPMKGHSHVYWYRQLPEEGLKFMVYLQKENIIDESGMPKERFSAEFPKEGPSILRIQQVVRGDSAAYFCASSPVAFTGGNTIYFGEGSWLTVV.